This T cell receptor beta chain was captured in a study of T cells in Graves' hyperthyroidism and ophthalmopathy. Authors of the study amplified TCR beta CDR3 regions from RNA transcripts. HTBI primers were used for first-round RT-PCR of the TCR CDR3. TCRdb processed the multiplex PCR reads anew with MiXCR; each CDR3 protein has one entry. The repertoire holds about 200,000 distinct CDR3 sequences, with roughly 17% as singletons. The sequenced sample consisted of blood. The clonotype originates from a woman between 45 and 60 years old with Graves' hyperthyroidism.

CDR3 sequence reads: CASSYLGTGGTEAFF. CDR3 bases: TGTGCCAGCAGCTACTTGGGGACAGGGGGTACTGAAGCTTTCTTT. The chain has TRBV5-8 and TRBJ1-1; 11 bases match TRBD1. This CDR3 is 15 amino acids long. Trimming at V came to 3 bases and at J to 5 bases, leaving 6 bases not matched to a gene. CDR1 is SGHTS and CDR2 is YDEGEE in the germline V gene. Looking up the rest from reference TRBV5-8 and TRBJ1-1 gives the full variable domain: EAGVTQSPTHLIKTRGQQATLRCSPISGHTSVYWYQQALGLGLQFLLWYDEGEERNRGNFPPRFSGRQFPNYSSELNVNALELEDSALYLCASSYLGTGGTEAFFGQGTRLTVV.